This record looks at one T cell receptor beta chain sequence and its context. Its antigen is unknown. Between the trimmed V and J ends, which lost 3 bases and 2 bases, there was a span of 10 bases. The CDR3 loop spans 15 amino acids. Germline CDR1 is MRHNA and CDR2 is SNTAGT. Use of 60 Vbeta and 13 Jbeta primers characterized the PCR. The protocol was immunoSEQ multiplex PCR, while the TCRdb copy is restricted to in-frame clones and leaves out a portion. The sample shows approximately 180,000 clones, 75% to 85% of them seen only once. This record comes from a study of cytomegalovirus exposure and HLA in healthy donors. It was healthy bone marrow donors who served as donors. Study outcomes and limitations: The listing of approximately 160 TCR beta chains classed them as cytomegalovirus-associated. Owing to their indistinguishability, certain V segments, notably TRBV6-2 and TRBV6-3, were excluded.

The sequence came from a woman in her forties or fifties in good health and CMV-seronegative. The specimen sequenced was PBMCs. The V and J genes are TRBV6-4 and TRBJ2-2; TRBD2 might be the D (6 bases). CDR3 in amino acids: CASSDAGGNTGELFF. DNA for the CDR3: TGTGCCAGCAGTGATGCCGGGGGAAACACCGGGGAGCTGTTTTTT.